The next 2 T cell receptor beta chains were all read from a single sample in a study of T cell repertoires in cytomegalovirus infection. TCRdb processed the reads anew with MiXCR; each CDR3 protein has one entry. The sample includes 210,000 or so distinct CDR3 sequences, 6.5% of them seen just once. Sequenced sample: PBMCs. These receptors were collected from a human donor in good health (CMV status not recorded). Some clones in this sample may be carry-over from other donors' samples.

V gene TRBV28 combines with J gene TRBJ2-7; TRBD1 agrees at 8 bases. There are 14 residues in the CDR3. V lost 7 bases, J lost 1 base, and 6 bases stayed unmatched. The germline gives CDR1 MDHEN, CDR2 SYDVKM. The CDR3 region has the DNA TGTGCCAGCATCCGGGACAGGTCATCCTACGAGCAGTACTTC. This codes for CASIRDRSSYEQYF.

In this sample, this clonotype turned up many times. The chain carries TRBV25-1 and TRBJ1-2, with D maybe TRBD1 (6 bases). V lost 7 bases, J lost 5 bases, and 14 bases lay in between. Germline CDR1 is MGHDK and CDR2 is SYGVNS. This CDR3 has 13 residues. CDR3 amino acids: CASKGGQGYGYTF. Written as DNA, the CDR3 is TGTGCCAGCAAGGGGGGCCAAGGGTATGGCTACACCTTC.